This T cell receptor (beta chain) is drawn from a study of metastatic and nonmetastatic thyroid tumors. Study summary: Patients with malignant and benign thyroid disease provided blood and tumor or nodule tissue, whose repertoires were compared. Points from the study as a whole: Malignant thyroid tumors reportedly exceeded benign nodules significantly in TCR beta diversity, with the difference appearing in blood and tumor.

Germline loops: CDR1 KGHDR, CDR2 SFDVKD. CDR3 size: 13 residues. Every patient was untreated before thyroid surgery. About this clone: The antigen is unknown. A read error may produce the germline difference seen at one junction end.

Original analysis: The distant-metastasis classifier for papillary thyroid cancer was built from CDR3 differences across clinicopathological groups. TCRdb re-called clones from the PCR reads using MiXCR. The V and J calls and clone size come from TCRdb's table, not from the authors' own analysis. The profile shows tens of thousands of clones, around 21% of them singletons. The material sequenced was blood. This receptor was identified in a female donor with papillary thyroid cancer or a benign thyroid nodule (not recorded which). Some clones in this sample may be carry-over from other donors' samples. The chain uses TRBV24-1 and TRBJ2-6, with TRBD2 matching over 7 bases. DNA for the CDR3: TGTGCCACCATTGATTGGGGGGGCAACGTCCTGACTTTC. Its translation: CATIDWGGNVLTF.